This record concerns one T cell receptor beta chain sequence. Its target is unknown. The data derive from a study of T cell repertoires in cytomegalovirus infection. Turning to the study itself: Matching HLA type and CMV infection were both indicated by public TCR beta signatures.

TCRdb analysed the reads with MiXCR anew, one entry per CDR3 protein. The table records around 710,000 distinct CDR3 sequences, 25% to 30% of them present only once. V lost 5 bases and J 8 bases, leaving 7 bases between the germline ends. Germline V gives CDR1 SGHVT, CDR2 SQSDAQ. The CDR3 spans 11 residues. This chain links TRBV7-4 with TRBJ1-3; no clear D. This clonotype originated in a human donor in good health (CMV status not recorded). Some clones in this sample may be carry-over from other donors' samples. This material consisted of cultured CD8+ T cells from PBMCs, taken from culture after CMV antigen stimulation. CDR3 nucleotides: TGTGCCAGCAGCGTAGGAGACACCATATATTTT. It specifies CASSVGDTIYF.